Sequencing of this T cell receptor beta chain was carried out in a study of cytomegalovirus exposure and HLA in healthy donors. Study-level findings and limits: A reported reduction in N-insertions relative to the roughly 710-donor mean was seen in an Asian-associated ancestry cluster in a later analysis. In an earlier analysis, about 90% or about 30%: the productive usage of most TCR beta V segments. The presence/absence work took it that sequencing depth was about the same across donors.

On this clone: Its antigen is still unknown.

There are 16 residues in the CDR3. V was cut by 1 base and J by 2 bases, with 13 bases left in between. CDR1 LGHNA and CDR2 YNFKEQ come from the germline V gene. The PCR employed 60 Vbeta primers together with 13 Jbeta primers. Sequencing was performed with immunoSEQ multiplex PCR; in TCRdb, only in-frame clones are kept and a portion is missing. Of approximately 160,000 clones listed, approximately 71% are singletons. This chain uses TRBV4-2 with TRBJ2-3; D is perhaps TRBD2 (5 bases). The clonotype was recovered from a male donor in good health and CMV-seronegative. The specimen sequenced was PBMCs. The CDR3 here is CASSQVGLLDTDTQYF. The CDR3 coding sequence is TGTGCCAGCAGCCAAGTCGGACTCTTAGACACAGATACGCAGTATTTT.